Listed below are T cell receptor beta chains from one sample, sequenced in a study of shared clonotypes between healthy human individuals. Clones were read by immunoSEQ multiplex PCR, and TCRdb kept only the in-frame ones, dropping some. The table includes around 560,000 clones, 85% to 95% detected once. The specimen sequenced was naive CD8+ T cells sorted from blood. Every receptor here comes from a woman aged 25 to 39 in good health. Both conserved end residues are part of each CDR3. Fields, in order: clone size, CDR3 length, D gene, V gene, J gene, CDR3 protein, CDR3 DNA. D genes are given only for firm matches. Rows give clone size only sometimes, using once, few, many, or a class for an expanded clone.

once	15	TRBD1	TRBV27	TRBJ1-1	CASSPIDRVGTEAFF	TGTGCCAGCAGCCCAATTGACAGGGTAGGAACTGAAGCTTTCTTT
-	16	-	TRBV5-1	TRBJ2-1	CASSDTSSLLGNEQLF	TGCGCCAGCAGCGACACTAGCTCCCTCCTGGGAAATGAGCAGCTCTTC
-	14	-	TRBV29-1	TRBJ2-1	CSVEGRVGWNEQFF	TGCAGCGTTGAGGGGCGAGTGGGGTGGAATGAGCAGTTCTTC
-	15	TRBD1	TRBV4-1	TRBJ2-1	CASSPGTGAYNEQFF	TGCGCCAGCAGCCCCGGGACAGGGGCCTACAATGAGCAGTTCTTC
-	17	TRBD2	TRBV5-6	TRBJ2-7	CASSLGASGVSSYEQYF	TGTGCCAGCAGCTTGGGGGCTAGCGGGGTTTCCTCCTACGAGCAGTACTTC
-	13	TRBD1	TRBV28	TRBJ2-7	CASGQGAAYEQYF	TGTGCCAGCGGGCAGGGGGCGGCCTACGAGCAGTACTTC
-	15	-	TRBV21-1	TRBJ2-5	CASSFGTGVLETQYF	TGTGCCAGCAGCTTTGGGACAGGGGTTTTGGAGACCCAGTACTTC
-	11	-	TRBV6-1	TRBJ1-3	CASFYGNTIYF	TGTGCCAGCTTCTACGGGAACACCATATATTTT
-	14	TRBD2	TRBV28	TRBJ2-1	CASRASGSGNEQFF	TGTGCCAGCAGGGCTAGCGGGAGTGGAAATGAGCAGTTCTTC
-	17	-	TRBV5-6	TRBJ2-6	CASKRRNSQSRANVLTF	TGTGCCAGCAAACGTCGCAATAGTCAAAGTCGGGCCAACGTCCTGACTTTC
-	14	-	TRBV6-6	TRBJ1-1	CASRIVDNIGEAFF	TGTGCCAGCAGGATCGTCGACAATATTGGTGAAGCTTTCTTT
-	13	TRBD2	TRBV29-1	TRBJ2-7	CSVGPGEGYEQYF	TGCAGCGTTGGGCCTGGGGAGGGCTACGAGCAGTACTTC
-	15	TRBD1	TRBV13	TRBJ1-5	CASRNGTGVNQPQHF	TGTGCCAGCAGAAACGGGACAGGGGTCAATCAGCCCCAGCATTTT
-	12	-	TRBV30	TRBJ2-7	CAWSSDSYEQYF	TGTGCCTGGAGTTCCGACAGCTACGAGCAGTACTTC